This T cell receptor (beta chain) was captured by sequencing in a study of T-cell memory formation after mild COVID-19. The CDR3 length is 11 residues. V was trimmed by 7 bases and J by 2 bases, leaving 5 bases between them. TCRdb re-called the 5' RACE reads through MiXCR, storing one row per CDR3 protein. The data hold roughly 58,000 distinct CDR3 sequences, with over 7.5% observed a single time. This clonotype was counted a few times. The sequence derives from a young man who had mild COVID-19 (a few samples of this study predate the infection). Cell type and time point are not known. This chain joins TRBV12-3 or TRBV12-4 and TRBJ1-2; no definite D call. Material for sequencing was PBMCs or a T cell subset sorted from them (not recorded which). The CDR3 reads CASIGNYGYTF. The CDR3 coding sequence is TGTGCCAGCATAGGAAACTATGGCTACACCTTC.